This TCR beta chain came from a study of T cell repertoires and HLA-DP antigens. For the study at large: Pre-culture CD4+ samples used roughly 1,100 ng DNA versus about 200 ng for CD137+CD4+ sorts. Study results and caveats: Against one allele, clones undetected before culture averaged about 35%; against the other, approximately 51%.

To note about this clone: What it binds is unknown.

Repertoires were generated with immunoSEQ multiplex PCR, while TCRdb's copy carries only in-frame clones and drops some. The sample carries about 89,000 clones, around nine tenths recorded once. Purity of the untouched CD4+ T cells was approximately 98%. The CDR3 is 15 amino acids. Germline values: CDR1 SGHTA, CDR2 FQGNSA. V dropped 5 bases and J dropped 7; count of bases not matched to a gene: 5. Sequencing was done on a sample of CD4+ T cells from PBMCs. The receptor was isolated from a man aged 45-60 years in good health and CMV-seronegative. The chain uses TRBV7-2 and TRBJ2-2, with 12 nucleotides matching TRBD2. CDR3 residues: CASSILAGGGGELFF. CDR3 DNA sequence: TGTGCCAGCAGCATTCTAGCGGGAGGGGGCGGGGAGCTGTTTTTT.